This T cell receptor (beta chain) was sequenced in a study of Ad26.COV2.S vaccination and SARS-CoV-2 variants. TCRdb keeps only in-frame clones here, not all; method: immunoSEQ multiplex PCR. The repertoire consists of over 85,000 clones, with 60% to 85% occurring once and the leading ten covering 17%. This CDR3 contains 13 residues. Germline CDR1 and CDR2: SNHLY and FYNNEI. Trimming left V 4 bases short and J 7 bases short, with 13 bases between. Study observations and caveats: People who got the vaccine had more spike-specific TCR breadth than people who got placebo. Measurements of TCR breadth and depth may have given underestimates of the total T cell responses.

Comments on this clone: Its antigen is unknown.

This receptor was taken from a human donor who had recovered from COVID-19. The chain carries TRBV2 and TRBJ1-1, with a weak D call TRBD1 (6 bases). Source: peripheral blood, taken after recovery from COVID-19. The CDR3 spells CASSGPRQVEAFF. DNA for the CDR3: TGTGCCAGCAGTGGACCCCGACAGGTTGAAGCTTTCTTT.